Below, 10 T cell receptor beta chains from the same sample are listed, as sequenced in a study of T cell changes during pregnancy in multiple sclerosis. TCRdb keeps only in-frame clones here, not all; method: immunoSEQ multiplex PCR. The data show approximately 44,000 clones, 75% to 95% seen once. Here the sequenced sample was CD4+ T cells from peripheral blood mononuclear cells, taken in the second trimester of pregnancy. The source is a female donor in good health, enrolled as a control in a pregnancy study.

Only one count was recorded for this clone. The CDR3: CASSVLNTGELFF. CDR3 sequence (DNA): TGTGCCAGCAGCGTACTCAACACCGGGGAGCTGTTTTTT. The chain has TRBV7-9 and TRBJ2-2; D remains ambiguous. The CDR3 is 13 residues long. Germline-derived CDR1 and CDR2 are SEHNR and FQNEAQ (reference sequence). V was shortened by 5 bases and J by 2 bases, with 6 bases between the two germline ends. Together with reference TRBV7-9 and TRBJ2-2, the CDR3 gives the full variable domain: DTGVSQNPRHKITKRGQNVTFRCDPISEHNRLYWYRQTLGQGPEFLTYFQNEAQLEKSRLLSDRFSAERPKGSFSTLEIQRTEQGDSAMYLCASSVLNTGELFFGEGSRLTVL.

This chain connects TRBV25-1 to TRBJ2-5; D may be TRBD2 (6 bases). The CDR3 length is 13 residues. Germline V gives CDR1 MGHDK, CDR2 SYGVNS. V lost 5 bases and J lost 3, with 10 bases in between. As DNA, the CDR3 is TGTGCCAGCAGTCGCGGGGTAGAAGAGACCCAGTACTTC. Encoded protein: CASSRGVEETQYF.

The chain has TRBV28 and TRBJ2-3, with 14 bases that match TRBD2. The CDR3 loop spans 17 amino acids. In germline, CDR1 is MDHEN, CDR2 SYDVKM. Losses at the gene ends were 2 bases for V and 3 bases for J; bases not matched to a gene: 4. The CDR3 region has the DNA TGTGCCAGCAGTTTACAGGGACTAGCGGGAGTTACAGATACGCAGTATTTT. Protein product: CASSLQGLAGVTDTQYF.

The V and J genes are TRBV5-6 and TRBJ1-2; 8 positions agree with TRBD1. The ends lost 0 bases at V and 4 bases at J; junction bases unmatched: 8. Germline V gene lookup returns CDR1 SGHDT and CDR2 YYEEEE. CDR3 length: 16 residues. The DNA for the CDR3 is TGTGCCAGCAGCTTGGGAACTGGGACAGGTGGCTATGGCTACACCTTC. Its translation: CASSLGTGTGGYGYTF.

V is TRBV12-5 and J is TRBJ2-1; possible D gene TRBD2, 6 bases. The CDR3 is made up of 14 amino acids. Looked up from germline, CDR1 is LGHNT and CDR2 is FRNRAP. The V gene lost 3 bases and the J gene lost 9 bases, with 15 bases spanning the gap. The CDR3 region is CASGFGTPTVEQFF. The DNA of the CDR3 is TGTGCTAGTGGTTTCGGGACTCCAACGGTTGAGCAGTTCTTC.

V and J are TRBV5-1 and TRBJ2-7, with 8 bases matching TRBD1. The CDR3 totals 14 residues. J lost 4 bases, V lost 7 bases, and 10 bases had no gene match. CDR1 and CDR2 (germline): SGHRS, YFSETQ. The CDR3 bases are TGCGCCAGCCCTAGGTGGACAGGGACGTACGAGCAGTACTTC. This sequence encodes CASPRWTGTYEQYF.

This chain uses TRBV7-3 with TRBJ2-1, with 9 bases lining up with TRBD2. Germline values: CDR1 SGHTA, CDR2 FQGTGA. Germline trimming cut 5 bases from V and 2 bases from J; bases unmatched to any gene: 13. This CDR3 region has 18 residues. The CDR3 reads CASSKTRGGARTYNEQFF. The CDR3 nucleotides read TGTGCCAGCAGCAAAACTCGCGGGGGGGCCAGGACCTACAATGAGCAGTTCTTC.

The chain joins TRBV19 to TRBJ2-7, with D possibly TRBD2 on 6 matching bases. CDR3 length equals 15 residues. V dropped 3 bases and J dropped 5 bases, with 17 bases sitting between them. CDR1 and CDR2 (germline): LNHDA, SQIVND (reference sequence). This chain's CDR3 is CASSIGRRFFHEQYF. CDR3 nucleotides: TGTGCCAGTAGTATTGGGAGGAGATTCTTCCACGAGCAGTACTTC.

The chain combines TRBV9 with TRBJ2-1; 12 nucleotides align to TRBD2. V lost 4 bases and J lost 8; bases outside the gene matches: 7. Germline V lookup: CDR1 SGDLS, CDR2 YYNGEE. This CDR3 contains 15 residues. CDR3 sequence (DNA): TGTGCCAGCAGCACGAGACTAGCGGGAGTGTATGAGCAGTTCTTC. This sequence encodes CASSTRLAGVYEQFF.

The rearrangement links TRBV7-2 to TRBJ1-2, with D hard to call. From germline, CDR1 is SGHTA and CDR2 FQGNSA. The CDR3 extends over 13 amino acids. V was clipped by 4 bases and J by 8 bases, with 14 bases between them. The CDR3 bases are TGTGCCAGCAGCTCGACCAGGTCCTCCGGCTACACCTTC. It encodes CASSSTRSSGYTF.